This T cell receptor beta chain was recovered during a study of human T cells and chemical hapten exposure. Study-level background: Mainly, slight library volume differences in the pool made TCR yields vary. Study-level results: As patch test score rose, PT1 expanded TCR counts tended to rise as well.

TCRdb passed the RACE reads through MiXCR, listing each CDR3 protein once. The table lists about 190,000 distinct CDR3 sequences, 20% to 25% of them singletons, with 2% to 3% in the top ten. V lost 8 bases and J lost 8, with 22 bases in between. The CDR3 sequence is 15 residues long. On this clonotype: Its matching antigen is unknown.

As to time point: patch test 3, about 24 weeks after DPC sensitization. Treatment given: therapeutic diphenylcyclopropenone sensitization with weekly scalp DPC. The chain joins TRBV12-3 or TRBV12-4 to TRBJ2-1; possible D gene TRBD2, 5 bases. The starting material was whole blood, obtained in connection with sensitization to the hapten diphenylcyclopropenone (DPC). The source is a woman aged 35 to 49 with alopecia areata. Some clones in this sample may be carry-over from other donors' samples. The CDR3 sequence: CASHRWRAEAYEQFF. Written as DNA, the CDR3 is TGTGCCAGCCATCGGTGGCGGGCGGAGGCCTATGAGCAGTTCTTC.